The rows below give T cell receptor beta chains drawn from one sample of a study of shared clonotypes between healthy human individuals. Produced via immunoSEQ multiplex PCR; TCRdb's table is partial and in-frame only. This table holds 1.6 million or so clones, approximately 98.5% found once. Sequences were obtained from naive CD4+ T cells sorted from blood. These receptors all come from a man aged 30 to 45 in good health. Each CDR3 is given with its conserved first and last residue. The D gene is left open where the match is weak. The size field is filled for only some rows; it gives once, few, many or a size class.

clone size	J gene	V gene	D gene	CDR3 protein	CDR3 DNA
.	TRBJ2-1	TRBV5-5	.	CASSLDLRSYNEQFF	TGTGCCAGCAGCTTAGATTTACGCTCCTACAATGAGCAGTTCTTC
.	TRBJ1-5	TRBV5-1	TRBD1	CASSYGQGVSSNQPQHF	TGCGCCAGCAGCTACGGACAGGGGGTTTCAAGCAATCAGCCCCAGCATTTT
.	TRBJ1-5	TRBV4-1	.	CASSLGDVTIDQPQHF	TGCGCCAGCAGCCTCGGGGACGTAACCATTGATCAGCCCCAGCATTTT
.	TRBJ2-7	TRBV9	TRBD1	CASSVGQGAVYEQYF	TGTGCCAGCAGTGTCGGACAGGGGGCTGTCTACGAGCAGTACTTC
.	TRBJ2-7	TRBV11-1	.	CASSLGRDPLSYEQYF	TGTGCCAGCAGCTTAGGTCGGGACCCTCTTTCCTACGAGCAGTACTTC
.	TRBJ2-3	TRBV28	.	CASSLRFTDTQYF	TGTGCCAGCAGTTTAAGATTCACAGATACGCAGTATTTT
.	TRBJ2-7	TRBV28	TRBD1	CASSSDREQYF	TGTGCCAGCAGTTCGGACAGGGAGCAGTACTTC
.	TRBJ2-3	TRBV19	TRBD2	CASTKRDSRTDTQYF	TGTGCCAGTACAAAGCGGGATTCTCGCACAGATACGCAGTATTTT
.	TRBJ1-3	TRBV6-5	.	CASSYRSRSSGNTIYF	TGTGCCAGCAGTTACAGATCACGGTCCTCTGGAAACACCATATATTTT
.	TRBJ1-2	TRBV10-3	TRBD1	CAIQGGYYGYTF	TGTGCCATTCAGGGGGGATACTATGGCTACACCTTC
.	TRBJ2-3	TRBV7-2	.	CASSAGKLVSSTDTQYF	TGTGCCAGCAGCGCAGGGAAACTAGTCTCTAGCACAGATACGCAGTATTTT
.	TRBJ2-7	TRBV6-6	.	CASSYSAYEQYF	TGTGCCAGCAGTTACTCAGCCTACGAGCAGTACTTC
.	TRBJ2-7	TRBV15	.	CATSFEQGNNYEQYF	TGTGCCACCAGCTTCGAGCAGGGAAACAACTACGAGCAGTACTTC
.	TRBJ2-2	TRBV14	.	CASSQFRSPTGELFF	TGTGCCAGCAGCCAATTCAGAAGTCCCACCGGGGAGCTGTTTTTT
.	TRBJ2-3	TRBV12-5	.	CASAPSSTDTQYF	TGTGCTAGTGCCCCCTCGAGCACAGATACGCAGTATTTT
.	TRBJ2-3	TRBV2	.	CASSGTKTKEAAQYF	TGTGCCAGCAGTGGAACGAAAACTAAGGAGGCGGCGCAGTATTTT
.	TRBJ2-3	TRBV7-2	TRBD2	CASSSGLAGRTQYF	TGTGCCAGCAGCTCAGGACTAGCGGGACGTACGCAGTATTTT
.	TRBJ2-1	TRBV27	.	CASSLYAVSSSDNEQFF	TGTGCCAGCAGTTTATATGCAGTTTCTTCGTCTGATAATGAGCAGTTCTTC
.	TRBJ2-7	TRBV10-2	.	CASIRAPLVYEQYF	TGCGCCAGCATCAGGGCCCCTTTGGTCTACGAGCAGTACTTC
.	TRBJ1-5	TRBV2	.	CASSSGASNQPQHF	TGTGCCAGCAGTTCCGGGGCAAGCAATCAGCCCCAGCATTTT
.	TRBJ2-1	TRBV5-5	.	CASSSREQFF	TGTGCCAGCAGCTCAAGGGAGCAGTTCTTC
.	TRBJ2-7	TRBV5-1	TRBD1	CASSMGQNVHEQYF	TGCGCCAGCAGCATGGGACAGAACGTCCACGAGCAGTACTTC
.	TRBJ2-7	TRBV12-5	.	CASAPLGRAYEQYF	TGTGCTAGTGCCCCGCTGGGCAGGGCCTACGAGCAGTACTTC
.	TRBJ2-5	TRBV5-1	.	CASSLAVQETQYF	TGCGCCAGCAGCTTGGCCGTTCAAGAGACCCAGTACTTC
.	TRBJ1-2	TRBV4-1	.	CASSHPGRSRRGGYTF	TGCGCCAGCAGCCATCCGGGACGGTCCCGTCGAGGGGGCTACACCTTC
.	TRBJ2-7	TRBV7-9	TRBD1	CASSLGQGISYEQYF	TGTGCCAGCAGCTTGGGACAGGGGATCTCCTACGAGCAGTACTTC
.	TRBJ2-1	TRBV2	TRBD1	CARRGTGTGPQGEQFF	TGTGCCAGACGAGGAACAGGGACAGGCCCCCAGGGTGAGCAGTTCTTC
once	TRBJ2-6	TRBV15	.	CATSRDRGSGANVLTF	TGTGCCACCAGCAGAGATCGGGGGTCTGGGGCCAACGTCCTGACTTTC
.	TRBJ1-2	TRBV28	.	CASTQRGTNPGYTF	TGTGCCAGCACCCAAAGGGGGACAAACCCTGGCTACACCTTC
.	TRBJ2-7	TRBV5-1	.	CASSLVRGSEQYF	TGCGCCAGCAGCTTGGTGAGAGGATCCGAGCAGTACTTC
.	TRBJ2-7	TRBV19	.	CASSIVDSAYEQYF	TGTGCCAGTAGTATAGTTGACAGTGCCTACGAGCAGTACTTC
.	TRBJ1-5	TRBV2	.	CASREQRYSNQPQHF	TGTGCCAGCAGGGAACAGCGTTATAGCAATCAGCCCCAGCATTTT
once	TRBJ2-7	TRBV10-3	.	CAISESTGKQYF	TGTGCCATCAGTGAGTCAACAGGAAAGCAGTACTTC
.	TRBJ2-2	TRBV5-4	.	CASSLGERTGELFF	TGTGCCAGCAGCTTGGGGGAGCGGACCGGGGAGCTGTTTTTT
.	TRBJ2-5	TRBV7-9	.	CANSFLDQETQYF	TGTGCCAACAGCTTTTTAGACCAAGAGACCCAGTACTTC
once	TRBJ2-7	TRBV27	TRBD2	CASSSPGSSGRLTGYEQYF	TGTGCCAGCAGCTCACCCGGTTCTAGCGGGAGGCTCACGGGCTACGAGCAGTACTTC
.	TRBJ2-2	TRBV5-4	TRBD1	CASSGGDRGRTGELFF	TGTGCCAGCAGCGGAGGTGACAGGGGTCGGACCGGGGAGCTGTTTTTT
.	TRBJ1-1	TRBV5-1	.	CASSLAGYTEAFF	TGCGCCAGCAGCTTAGCGGGCTACACTGAAGCTTTCTTT
.	TRBJ2-6	TRBV6-5	.	CASSPSGRGANVLTF	TGTGCCAGCAGTCCCTCGGGAAGAGGGGCCAACGTCCTGACTTTC
.	TRBJ1-4	TRBV18	TRBD1	CASSPGTDIEKLFF	TGTGCCAGCTCACCAGGGACAGACATTGAAAAACTGTTTTTT
.	TRBJ1-1	TRBV18	.	CASSFTVGRWTEAFF	TGTGCCAGCTCATTCACAGTTGGGCGATGGACTGAAGCTTTCTTT
.	TRBJ1-1	TRBV19	.	CASSGGTEAFF	TGTGCCAGTAGTGGAGGGACTGAAGCTTTCTTT
.	TRBJ2-7	TRBV7-9	.	CASSSSSKSAEQYF	TGTGCCAGCAGCTCCTCGTCTAAATCCGCCGAGCAGTACTTC
.	TRBJ1-1	TRBV29-1	.	CSVNGLMNTEAFF	TGCAGCGTGAACGGGCTCATGAACACTGAAGCTTTCTTT
.	TRBJ2-7	TRBV6-5	.	CASSSPHRGGLEQYF	TGTGCCAGCAGTTCCCCTCACAGGGGGGGCCTCGAGCAGTACTTC
.	TRBJ1-5	TRBV6-5	TRBD1	CASSPGTGGQPQHF	TGTGCCAGCAGCCCCGGGACAGGGGGTCAGCCCCAGCATTTT
.	TRBJ2-7	TRBV5-1	.	CASSSPDAYEQYF	TGCGCCAGCAGCTCTCCGGATGCCTACGAGCAGTACTTC
.	TRBJ1-1	TRBV9	.	CASSVAGTMNTEAFF	TGTGCCAGCAGCGTAGCGGGCACTATGAACACTGAAGCTTTCTTT
.	TRBJ1-5	TRBV19	TRBD1	CASRPGTGGWVEKQPQHF	TGTGCCAGTAGACCAGGGACAGGGGGCTGGGTAGAGAAACAGCCCCAGCATTTT
.	TRBJ1-3	TRBV7-9	.	CASSPTGFPGNTIYF	TGTGCCAGCAGCCCGACAGGTTTTCCTGGAAACACCATATATTTT
.	TRBJ2-1	TRBV2	.	CASKRVQYNEQFF	TGTGCCAGCAAGCGGGTACAATACAATGAGCAGTTCTTC
.	TRBJ2-7	TRBV5-1	.	CASSLQGSYEQYF	TGCGCCAGCAGCCTCCAGGGATCCTACGAGCAGTACTTC
.	TRBJ2-4	TRBV19	.	CASSTIREGAKNIQYF	TGTGCCAGTAGTACCATACGCGAGGGAGCCAAAAACATTCAGTACTTC
.	TRBJ2-1	TRBV12-2	.	CASRIRMGARERNLGNEQFF	TGTGCAAGTCGAATCAGGATGGGGGCGAGGGAACGTAACTTGGGCAATGAGCAGTTCTTC
once	TRBJ2-3	TRBV7-2	.	CASSWSTDTQYF	TGTGCCAGCAGCTGGTCCACAGATACGCAGTATTTT